This TCR beta chain was sequenced during a study of beta chain features in type 1 diabetes. At the level of the study: Comparable age, gender and cell yields were observed in patients relative to healthy donors. Whole-study results and caveats: Patients' naive, central memory and regulatory TCRB repertoires appeared more alike than those of healthy donors. More deletions and fewer insertions at VDJ junctions were seen in type 1 diabetes patients.

Deletions cut 3 bases from V and 1 base from J, with 9 bases between. This CDR3 has 14 residues. The germline gives CDR1 MGHRA, CDR2 YSYEKL. Comment on this clone: The antigen remains unidentified.

Sequenced material consisted of expressed TCRB transcripts (all of the isolated RNA was reverse transcribed). There were 3.4 million or so reads on average in the naive, central memory and regulatory T cell samples. Generated by immunoSEQ multiplex PCR, the TCRdb table keeps only in-frame clones and is missing some. Of hundreds of thousands of clones listed, 30% are singletons. Source material: naive CD4+ T cells from blood. V and J are TRBV4-1 and TRBJ1-1, with D unclear. The clonotype was recovered from a man between 18 and 29 years old in good health. CDR3 sequence: CASSQQTANTEAFF. The CDR3 DNA reads as TGCGCCAGCAGCCAGCAGACGGCGAACACTGAAGCTTTCTTT.